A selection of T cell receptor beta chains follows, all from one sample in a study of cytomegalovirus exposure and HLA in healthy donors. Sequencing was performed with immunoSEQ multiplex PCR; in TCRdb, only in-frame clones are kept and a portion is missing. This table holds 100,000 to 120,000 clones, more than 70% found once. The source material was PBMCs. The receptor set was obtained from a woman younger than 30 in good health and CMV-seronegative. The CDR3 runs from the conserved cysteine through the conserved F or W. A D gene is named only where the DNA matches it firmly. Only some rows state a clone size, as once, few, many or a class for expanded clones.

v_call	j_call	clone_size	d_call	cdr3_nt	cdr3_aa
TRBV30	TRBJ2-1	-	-	TGTGCCTGGAGTGTTAAGGTGAGGGAGCAGTTCTTC	CAWSVKVREQFF
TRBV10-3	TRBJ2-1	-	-	TGTGCCATCAGTGAGGAACAAAATGAGCAGTTCTTC	CAISEEQNEQFF
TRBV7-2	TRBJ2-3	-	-	TGTGCCAGCAGCTTATCGGCGGGGGCCCCAGGAAATACGCAGTATTTT	CASSLSAGAPGNTQYF
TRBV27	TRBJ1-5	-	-	TGTGCCAGCAGTTTATTCGGGGGGGCTGGTCAGCCCCAGCATTTT	CASSLFGGAGQPQHF
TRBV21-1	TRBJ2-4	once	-	TGTGCCAGCAGCAAAAACAGGGCGGGCCGGACAATTCTAGCCAAAAACATTCAGTACTTC	CASSKNRAGRTILAKNIQYF
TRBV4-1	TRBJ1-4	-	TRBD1	TGCGCCAGCAGCCAACCGGGACAGAGACATGAAAAACTGTTTTTT	CASSQPGQRHEKLFF
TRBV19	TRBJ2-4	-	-	TGTGCCAGTAGGCCGAGTGTGAGGAGCAACAAAAACATTCAGTACTTC	CASRPSVRSNKNIQYF
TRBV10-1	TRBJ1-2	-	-	TGCGCCAGCAGTGAGTCGCGAGTCCCCTATGGCTACACCTTC	CASSESRVPYGYTF
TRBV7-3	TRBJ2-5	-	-	TGTGCCAGCAGCATACAGGGCCAAGAGACCCAGTACTTC	CASSIQGQETQYF
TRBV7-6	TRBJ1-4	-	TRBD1	TGTGCCAGCAGCTTAGCCCCAGGGGGCGTGGATGAAAAACTGTTTTTT	CASSLAPGGVDEKLFF
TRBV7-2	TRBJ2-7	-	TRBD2	TGTGCCAGCAGCACTCAGCGGGAGGGCTACGAGCAGTACTTC	CASSTQREGYEQYF
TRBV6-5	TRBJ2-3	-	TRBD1	TGTGCCAGCAGAATCCGGGACAGGAGCACAGATACGCAGTATTTT	CASRIRDRSTDTQYF
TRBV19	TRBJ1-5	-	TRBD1	TGTGCCAGTAGTATAGTTAACAGGGGAATGAATCAGCCCCAGCATTTT	CASSIVNRGMNQPQHF
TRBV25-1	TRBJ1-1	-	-	TGTGCCAGCAGTGTGGGGACTACTGAAGCTTTCTTT	CASSVGTTEAFF
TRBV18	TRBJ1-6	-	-	TGTGCCAGCTCCCCCTTAGAGGATTATAATTCACCCCTCCACTTT	CASSPLEDYNSPLHF
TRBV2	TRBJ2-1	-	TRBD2	TGTGCCAGCAGACCCGGACTAGCGGGAAACAATGAGCAGTTCTTC	CASRPGLAGNNEQFF
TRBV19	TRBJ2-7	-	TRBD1	TGTGCCAGTAGTACCTCCCTGACAGGGGGCAGTGAGCAGTACTTC	CASSTSLTGGSEQYF
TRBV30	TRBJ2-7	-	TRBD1	TGTGCCTCGGCCGGACAGGGATCCTACGAGCAGTACTTC	CASAGQGSYEQYF